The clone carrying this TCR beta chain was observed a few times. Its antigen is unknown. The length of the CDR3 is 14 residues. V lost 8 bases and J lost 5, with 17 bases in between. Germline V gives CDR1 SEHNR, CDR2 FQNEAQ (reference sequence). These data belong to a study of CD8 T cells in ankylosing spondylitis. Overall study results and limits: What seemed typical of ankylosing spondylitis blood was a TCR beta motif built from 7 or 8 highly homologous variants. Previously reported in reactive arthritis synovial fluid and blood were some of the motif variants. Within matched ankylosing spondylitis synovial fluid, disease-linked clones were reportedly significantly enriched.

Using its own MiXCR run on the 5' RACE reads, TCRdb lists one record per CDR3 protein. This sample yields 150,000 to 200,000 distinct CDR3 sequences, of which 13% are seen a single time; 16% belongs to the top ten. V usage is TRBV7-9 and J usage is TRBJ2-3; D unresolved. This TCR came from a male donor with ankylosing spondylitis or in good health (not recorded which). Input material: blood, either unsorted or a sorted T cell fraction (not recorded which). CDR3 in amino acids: CASLTSLLRDTQYF. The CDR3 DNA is TGTGCCAGCCTGACAAGTCTCCTGAGAGATACGCAGTATTTT.